This is a list of T cell receptor beta chains from one sample in a study of glioma-infiltrating T cells after dendritic cell vaccination. Assay: immunoSEQ multiplex PCR; the TCRdb copy retains only in-frame clones and omits some. The sample includes about 76,000 clones, over 75% seen only once; the top ten take 2% to 2.5%. Material: blood, obtained after dendritic cell vaccination. These receptors originate from a human donor with glioblastoma. CDR3s include the opening cysteine and the closing phenylalanine or tryptophan. The order of the fields is D gene, clone size, J gene, V gene, CDR3 protein, CDR3 DNA. D genes are given only for firm matches. Rows give clone size only sometimes, using once, few, many, or a class for an expanded clone.

TRBD2,NA,TRBJ2-7,TRBV7-9,CASSLAGLAAYEQYF,TGTGCCAGCAGCTTAGCTGGACTAGCCGCCTACGAGCAGTACTTC
TRBD2,NA,TRBJ2-3,TRBV5-6,CASTHLQERGGADTQYF,TGTGCCAGCACCCATCTTCAGGAGCGGGGGGGAGCGGATACGCAGTATTTT
NA,NA,TRBJ1-1,TRBV5-8,CASSDLDSRFMNTEAFF,TGTGCCAGCAGCGACCTGGACAGCCGTTTTATGAACACTGAAGCTTTCTTT
TRBD2,once,TRBJ2-5,TRBV5-4,CASSRGLAGVGETQYF,TGTGCCAGCAGCCGAGGACTAGCGGGAGTGGGAGAGACCCAGTACTTC
NA,NA,TRBJ2-3,TRBV7-2,CASSLERGGSRNTQYF,TGTGCCAGCAGCTTAGAGAGAGGTGGCAGCAGAAATACGCAGTATTTT
TRBD2,few,TRBJ2-7,TRBV2,CASSGGLAGEQYF,TGTGCCAGCAGTGGGGGCCTAGCGGGTGAGCAGTACTTC
NA,NA,TRBJ1-1,TRBV5-5,CASSLRQEYTEAFF,TGTGCCAGCAGCTTGAGACAGGAATACACTGAAGCTTTCTTT
NA,NA,TRBJ2-1,TRBV12-5,CASALGRTPRNEQFF,TGTGCTAGTGCCCTGGGGCGGACCCCCAGGAATGAGCAGTTCTTC
NA,NA,TRBJ2-4,TRBV6-5,CASSYLGGLAKNIQYF,TGTGCCAGCAGTTACTTGGGGGGGCTAGCCAAAAACATTCAGTACTTC
TRBD2,once,TRBJ2-5,TRBV5-1,CASSFLTSGGGQETQYF,TGCGCCAGCAGCTTCCTGACTAGCGGGGGAGGGCAAGAGACCCAGTACTTC
TRBD2,NA,TRBJ2-7,TRBV5-1,CASSWGLVSRHEQYF,TGCGCCAGCAGCTGGGGACTAGTTTCTCGCCACGAGCAGTACTTC
TRBD2,NA,TRBJ2-7,TRBV11-1,CASSFRRTSGSVNEQYF,TGTGCCAGCAGCTTCCGACGGACTAGCGGGAGTGTTAACGAGCAGTACTTC
NA,NA,TRBJ1-2,TRBV6-1,CASSGALGGVGYGYTF,TGTGCCAGCAGTGGGGCCCTAGGGGGAGTGGGATATGGCTACACCTTC
NA,NA,TRBJ2-5,TRBV19,CASSTSGGGGETQYF,TGTGCCAGTAGTACCTCGGGGGGCGGGGGAGAGACCCAGTACTTC
NA,NA,TRBJ1-1,TRBV7-6,CASSLDHRATEAFF,TGTGCCAGCAGCTTGGACCACAGGGCCACTGAAGCTTTCTTT
TRBD1,few,TRBJ1-2,TRBV14,CASSLGTAGSYYGYTF,TGTGCCAGCAGCCTCGGGACAGCCGGATCATACTATGGCTACACCTTC
NA,NA,TRBJ1-1,TRBV5-6,CASSLAGDAEAFF,TGTGCCAGCAGCTTGGCCGGGGATGCTGAAGCTTTCTTT
NA,NA,TRBJ2-5,TRBV7-2,CASIARYPQETQYF,TGTGCCAGCATCGCGAGGTATCCGCAAGAGACCCAGTACTTC
NA,NA,TRBJ1-2,TRBV5-5,CASSPGGGGYYGYTF,TGTGCCAGCAGCCCCGGGGGCGGGGGCTACTATGGCTACACCTTC
NA,NA,TRBJ2-7,TRBV7-6,CASSLAGGPQEQYF,TGTGCCAGCAGCTTAGCGGGAGGCCCTCAGGAGCAGTACTTC
TRBD2,NA,TRBJ2-2,TRBV6-6,CASSPSGTRGTGELFF,TGTGCCAGCAGCCCTTCCGGGACTAGAGGAACCGGGGAGCTGTTTTTT
TRBD2,NA,TRBJ2-4,TRBV4-2,CASSHPGTSGESIDIQYF,TGTGCCAGCAGCCACCCTGGGACTAGCGGGGAGTCGATTGACATTCAGTACTTC
NA,NA,TRBJ2-1,TRBV15,CATSPVPEGPDNEQFF,TGTGCCACCAGCCCTGTCCCGGAGGGCCCTGACAATGAGCAGTTCTTC
TRBD1,NA,TRBJ1-1,TRBV5-1,CASSDRGMAEAFF,TGCGCCAGCAGCGACAGGGGGATGGCTGAAGCTTTCTTT
NA,NA,TRBJ2-5,TRBV2,CASSEDPGWLAETQYF,TGTGCCAGCAGTGAAGACCCGGGATGGCTAGCAGAGACCCAGTACTTC
TRBD2,NA,TRBJ2-3,TRBV5-4,CASSYGGRAVPTDTQYF,TGTGCCAGCAGCTACGGCGGGAGGGCCGTTCCCACAGATACGCAGTATTTT
NA,once,TRBJ1-2,TRBV7-2,CASSLGQRLGNGYTF,TGTGCCAGCAGCCTAGGACAGCGACTAGGAAATGGCTACACCTTC
NA,NA,TRBJ1-1,TRBV5-1,CASSNRRGNTEAFF,TGCGCCAGCAGTAATAGACGGGGGAACACTGAAGCTTTCTTT
NA,few,TRBJ1-2,TRBV6-6,CASSYSGGDGYTF,TGTGCCAGCAGTTACTCAGGGGGGGACGGCTACACCTTC
TRBD2,NA,TRBJ2-7,TRBV4-1,CASSHPGLAVYEQYF,TGCGCCAGCAGCCACCCGGGACTAGCGGTCTACGAGCAGTACTTC
NA,NA,TRBJ2-3,TRBV5-1,CASSLDQGLEVTQYF,TGCGCCAGCAGCTTGGATCAGGGTTTGGAAGTTACGCAGTATTTT
TRBD1,NA,TRBJ1-2,TRBV30,CASTGEYYGYTF,TGTGCATCAACAGGGGAGTACTATGGCTACACCTTC